This is a list of T cell receptor beta chains from one sample in a study of CD8+CD57+ T cells in acquired aplastic anemia. MiXCR, applied by TCRdb to the reads, yields one record per CDR3 protein. Among 150,000 to 200,000 distinct CDR3 sequences, roughly 63% were seen once, and the ten largest hold under 60%. Input material: sorted CD4+, CD8+, or CD8+CD57+ T cells (not recorded which) from PBMCs. These receptors were collected from a human donor in good health. Both conserved end residues are part of each CDR3. Each record gives: J gene, V gene, CDR3 protein.

j_call: TRBJ2-1; v_call: TRBV5-6; cdr3_aa: CASSPVYYNEQFF
j_call: TRBJ1-2; v_call: TRBV15; cdr3_aa: CATSRPGYGYTF
j_call: TRBJ1-5; v_call: TRBV7-2; cdr3_aa: CASSAQVAQPQHF
j_call: TRBJ2-1; v_call: TRBV12-3/TRBV12-4; cdr3_aa: CASSRYGNEQFF
j_call: TRBJ2-7; v_call: TRBV4-1; cdr3_aa: CASSQAFTTPEQYF
j_call: TRBJ2-5; v_call: TRBV9; cdr3_aa: CASSDMGLAQETQYF
j_call: TRBJ2-3; v_call: TRBV12-3/TRBV12-4; cdr3_aa: CASSPLSGSTDTQYF
j_call: TRBJ2-3; v_call: TRBV24-1; cdr3_aa: CATSDPSSGGTDTQYF
j_call: TRBJ2-7; v_call: TRBV20-1; cdr3_aa: CSASGDRARYEQYF
j_call: TRBJ2-7; v_call: TRBV7-3; cdr3_aa: CASSGQGSHEQYF
j_call: TRBJ2-5; v_call: TRBV6-6; cdr3_aa: CASSYLGTGDTQETQYF
j_call: TRBJ2-5; v_call: TRBV7-9; cdr3_aa: CASSLAWEEQETQYF
j_call: TRBJ2-7; v_call: TRBV6-6; cdr3_aa: CASSGLTVNSYEQYF
j_call: TRBJ2-1; v_call: TRBV20-1; cdr3_aa: CSASSDRRASEQFF